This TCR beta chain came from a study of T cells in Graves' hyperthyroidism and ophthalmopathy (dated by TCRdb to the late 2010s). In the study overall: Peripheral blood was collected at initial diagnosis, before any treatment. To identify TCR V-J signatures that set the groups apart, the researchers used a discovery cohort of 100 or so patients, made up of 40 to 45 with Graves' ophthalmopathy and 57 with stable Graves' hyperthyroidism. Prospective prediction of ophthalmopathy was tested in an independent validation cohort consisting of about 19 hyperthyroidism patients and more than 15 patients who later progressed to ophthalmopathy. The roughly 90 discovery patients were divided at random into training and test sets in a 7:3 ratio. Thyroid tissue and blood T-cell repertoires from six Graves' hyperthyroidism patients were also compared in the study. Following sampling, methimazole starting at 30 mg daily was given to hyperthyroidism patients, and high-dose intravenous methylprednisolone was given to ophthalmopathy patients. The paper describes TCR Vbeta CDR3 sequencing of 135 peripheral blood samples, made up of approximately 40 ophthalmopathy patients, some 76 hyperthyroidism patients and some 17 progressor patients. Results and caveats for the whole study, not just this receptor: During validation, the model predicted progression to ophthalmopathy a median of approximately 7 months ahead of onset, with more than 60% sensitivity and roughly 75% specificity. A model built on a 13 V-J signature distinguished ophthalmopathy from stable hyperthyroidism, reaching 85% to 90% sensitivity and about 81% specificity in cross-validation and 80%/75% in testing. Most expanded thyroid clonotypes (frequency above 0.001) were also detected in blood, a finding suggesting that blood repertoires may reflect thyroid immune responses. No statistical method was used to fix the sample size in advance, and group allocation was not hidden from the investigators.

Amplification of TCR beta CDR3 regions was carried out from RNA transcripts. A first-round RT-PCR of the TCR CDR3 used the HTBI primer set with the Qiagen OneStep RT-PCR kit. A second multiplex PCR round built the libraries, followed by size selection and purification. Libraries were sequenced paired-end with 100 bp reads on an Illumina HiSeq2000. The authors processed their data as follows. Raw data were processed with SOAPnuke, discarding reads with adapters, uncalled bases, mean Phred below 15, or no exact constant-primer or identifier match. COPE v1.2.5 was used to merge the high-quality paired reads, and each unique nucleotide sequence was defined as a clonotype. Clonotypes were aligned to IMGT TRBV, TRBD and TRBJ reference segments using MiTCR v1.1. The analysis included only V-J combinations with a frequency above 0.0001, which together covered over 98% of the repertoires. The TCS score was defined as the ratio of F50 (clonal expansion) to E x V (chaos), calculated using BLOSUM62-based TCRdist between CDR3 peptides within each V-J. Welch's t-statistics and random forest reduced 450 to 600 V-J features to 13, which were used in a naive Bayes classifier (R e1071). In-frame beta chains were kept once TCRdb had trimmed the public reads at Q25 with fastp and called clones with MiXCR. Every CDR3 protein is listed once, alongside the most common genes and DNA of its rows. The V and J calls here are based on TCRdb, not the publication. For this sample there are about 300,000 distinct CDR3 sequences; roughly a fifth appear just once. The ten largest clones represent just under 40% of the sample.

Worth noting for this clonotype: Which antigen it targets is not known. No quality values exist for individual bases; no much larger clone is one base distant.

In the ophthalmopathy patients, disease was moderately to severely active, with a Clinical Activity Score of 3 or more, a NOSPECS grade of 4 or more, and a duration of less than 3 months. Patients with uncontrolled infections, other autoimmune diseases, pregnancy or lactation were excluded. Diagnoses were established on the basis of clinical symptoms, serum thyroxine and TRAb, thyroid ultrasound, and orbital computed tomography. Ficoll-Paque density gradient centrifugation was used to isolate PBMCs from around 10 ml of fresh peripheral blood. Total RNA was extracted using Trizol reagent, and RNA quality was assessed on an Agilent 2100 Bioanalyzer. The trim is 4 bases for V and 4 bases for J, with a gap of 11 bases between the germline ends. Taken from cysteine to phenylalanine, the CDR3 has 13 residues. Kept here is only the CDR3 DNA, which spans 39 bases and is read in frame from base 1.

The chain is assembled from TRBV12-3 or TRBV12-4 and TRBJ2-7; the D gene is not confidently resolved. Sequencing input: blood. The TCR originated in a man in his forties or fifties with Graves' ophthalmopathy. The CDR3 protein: CASSSAIRYEQYF. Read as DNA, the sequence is TGTGCCAGCAGTTCCGCCATTAGGTACGAGCAGTACTTC.